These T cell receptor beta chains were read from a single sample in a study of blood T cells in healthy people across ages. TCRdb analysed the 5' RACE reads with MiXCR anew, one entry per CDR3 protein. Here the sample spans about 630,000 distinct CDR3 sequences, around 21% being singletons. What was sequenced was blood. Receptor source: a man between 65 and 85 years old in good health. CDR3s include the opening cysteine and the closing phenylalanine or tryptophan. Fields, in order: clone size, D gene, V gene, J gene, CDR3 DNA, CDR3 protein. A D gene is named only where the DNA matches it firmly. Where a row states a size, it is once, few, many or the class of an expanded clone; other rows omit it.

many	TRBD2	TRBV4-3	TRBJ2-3	TGCGCCAGCAGCCAAGAAGCCGCGGGAGGAAGCACAGATACGCAGTATTTT	CASSQEAAGGSTDTQYF
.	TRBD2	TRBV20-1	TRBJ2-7	TGCAGTGCTATCAAGAGCGGGAGCTCCTACGAGCAGTACTTC	CSAIKSGSSYEQYF
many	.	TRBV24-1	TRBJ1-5	TGTGCCACCAGTGATTTAAATCAGCCCCAGCATTTT	CATSDLNQPQHF
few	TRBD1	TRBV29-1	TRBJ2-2	TGCAGCGCTGGACAGGGTCCGAACACCGGGGAGCTGTTTTTT	CSAGQGPNTGELFF
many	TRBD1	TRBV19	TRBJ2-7	TGTGCCAGTAGTATGTCGGGACAGGGACCCTACGACCAGTACTTC	CASSMSGQGPYDQYF
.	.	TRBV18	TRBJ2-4	TGTGCCAGCTCACCCGGTGGGCAGATCAAAAACATTCAGTACTTC	CASSPGGQIKNIQYF
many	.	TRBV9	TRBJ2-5	TGTGCCAGCAGCGGGGGGACTGATCTAGAGACCCAGTACTTC	CASSGGTDLETQYF
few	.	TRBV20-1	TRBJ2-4	TGTAGTGCTGGGGACGGTATAGCCAAAAACATTCAGTACTTC	CSAGDGIAKNIQYF
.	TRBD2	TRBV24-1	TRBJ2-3	TGTGCCACCAGTGATCCCGGGACTAGCGGGAGTACGACAGATACGCAGTATTTT	CATSDPGTSGSTTDTQYF
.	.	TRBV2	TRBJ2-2	TGTGCCAGCAGTGAGGGGACGAGGCGCAACACCGGGGAGCTGTTTTTT	CASSEGTRRNTGELFF
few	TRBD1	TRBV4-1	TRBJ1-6	TGCGCCAGCAGGCCCGGGACAGGCGGGAATTCACCCCTCCACTTT	CASRPGTGGNSPLHF
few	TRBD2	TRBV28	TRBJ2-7	TGTGCCAGTCACTCTAGCGGGAACACCTACGAGCAGTACTTC	CASHSSGNTYEQYF
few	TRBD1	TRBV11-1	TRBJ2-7	TGTGCCAGCAGCCCTTGGACGACAGGGCCCCACGAGCAGTACTTC	CASSPWTTGPHEQYF
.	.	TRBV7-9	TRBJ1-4	TGTGCCAGCAGCTTAGGTTCTCCAACTAATGAAAAACTGTTTTTT	CASSLGSPTNEKLFF
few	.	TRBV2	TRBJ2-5	TGCGCCAGCAGGGTGATGTTACAAGAGACCCAGTACTTC	CASRVMLQETQYF
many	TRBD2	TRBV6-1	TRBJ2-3	TGTGCCAGCAGTAAGACCGGGACTAGCGGGAAAAGGGGTACGCAGTATTTT	CASSKTGTSGKRGTQYF
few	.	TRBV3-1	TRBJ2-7	TGTGCCGGCAGCCGACCAGGGGCCTGGTACTTC	CAGSRPGAWYF
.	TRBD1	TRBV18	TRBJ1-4	TGTGCCAGCTCACTCTCTGGACAGGGGGCGAGCACAAAACTGTTTTTT	CASSLSGQGASTKLFF
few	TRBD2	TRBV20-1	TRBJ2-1	TGCAGTGCTAGGAAACGGAAACTAGCGGGAGAGTTCTACAATGAGCAGTTCTTC	CSARKRKLAGEFYNEQFF
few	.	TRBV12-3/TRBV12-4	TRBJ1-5	TGTGCCAGCAGCCAAAACAGGGACAATCAGCCCCAGCATTTT	CASSQNRDNQPQHF